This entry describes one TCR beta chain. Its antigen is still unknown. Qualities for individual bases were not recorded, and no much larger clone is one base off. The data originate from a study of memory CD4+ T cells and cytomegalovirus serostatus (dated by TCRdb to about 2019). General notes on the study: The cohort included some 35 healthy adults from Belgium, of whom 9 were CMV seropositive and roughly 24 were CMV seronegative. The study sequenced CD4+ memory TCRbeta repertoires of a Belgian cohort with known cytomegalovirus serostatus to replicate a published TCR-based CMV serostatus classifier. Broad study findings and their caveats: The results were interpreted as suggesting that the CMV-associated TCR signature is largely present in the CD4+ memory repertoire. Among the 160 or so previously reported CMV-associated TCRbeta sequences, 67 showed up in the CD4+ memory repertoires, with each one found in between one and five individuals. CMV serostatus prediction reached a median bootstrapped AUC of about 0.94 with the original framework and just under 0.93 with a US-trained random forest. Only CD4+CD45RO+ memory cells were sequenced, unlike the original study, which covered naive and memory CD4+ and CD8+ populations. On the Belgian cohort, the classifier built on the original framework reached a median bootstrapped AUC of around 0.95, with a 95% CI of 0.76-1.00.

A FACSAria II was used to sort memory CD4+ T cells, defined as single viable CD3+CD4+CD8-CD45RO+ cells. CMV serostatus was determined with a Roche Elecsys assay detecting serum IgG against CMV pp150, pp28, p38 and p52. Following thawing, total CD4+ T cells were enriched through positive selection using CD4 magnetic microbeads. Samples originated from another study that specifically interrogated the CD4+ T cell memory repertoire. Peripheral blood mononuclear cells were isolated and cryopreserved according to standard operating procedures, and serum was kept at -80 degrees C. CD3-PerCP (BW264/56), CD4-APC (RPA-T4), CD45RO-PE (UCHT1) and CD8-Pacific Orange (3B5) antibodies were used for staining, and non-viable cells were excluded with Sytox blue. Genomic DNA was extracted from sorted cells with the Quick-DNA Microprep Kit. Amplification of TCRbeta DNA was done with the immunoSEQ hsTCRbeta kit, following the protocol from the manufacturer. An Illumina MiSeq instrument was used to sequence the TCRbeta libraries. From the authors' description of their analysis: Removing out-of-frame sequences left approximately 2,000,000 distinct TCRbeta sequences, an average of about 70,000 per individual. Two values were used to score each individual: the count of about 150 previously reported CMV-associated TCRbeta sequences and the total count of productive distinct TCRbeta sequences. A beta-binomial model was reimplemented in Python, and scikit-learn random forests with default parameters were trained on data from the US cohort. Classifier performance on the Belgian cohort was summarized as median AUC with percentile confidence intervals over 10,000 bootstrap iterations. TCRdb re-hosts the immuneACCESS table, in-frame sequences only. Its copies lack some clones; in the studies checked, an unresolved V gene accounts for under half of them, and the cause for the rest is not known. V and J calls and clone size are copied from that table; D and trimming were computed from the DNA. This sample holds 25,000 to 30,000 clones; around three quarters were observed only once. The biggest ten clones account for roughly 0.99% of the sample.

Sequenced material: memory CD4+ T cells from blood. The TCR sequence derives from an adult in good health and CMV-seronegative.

The sequence in DNA is TGTGCCAGCAGGTACCAAGACTACGAGCAGTACTTC. It translates as CASRYQDYEQYF. The chain links TRBV28 with TRBJ2-7; a confident D gene designation cannot be given. Sequences MDHEN (CDR1) and SYDVKM (CDR2) are obtained from the germline V gene. The V end loses 6 bases and the J end loses 3 bases, and a stretch of 9 bases separates them. Spanning cysteine to phenylalanine, the CDR3 consists of 12 amino acids. Only CDR3 DNA is held: 36 bases, read in frame from base 1.